Shown below are 30 T cell receptor beta chains from a single sample sequenced in a study of spatial heterogeneity in lung cancer. MiXCR was run by TCRdb on the 5' RACE reads, yielding one entry per CDR3 protein. The table shows about 11,000 distinct CDR3 sequences, with about 5.5% occurring only once. This sample's time point: sample taken at primary tumor resection. Their antigens are not known. General study findings and limits: The study found that expanded intratumoral alpha and beta TCR counts tracked tumor mutation counts.

The sequencing here drew on lung tumor tissue, taken at surgery. The receptor source for this set is a male donor with early-stage non-small cell lung cancer.

This clonotype was observed many times. This beta chain is a stray read from a library made for alpha chains; its abundance is not meaningful. The chain is built from TRBV12-3 or TRBV12-4 and TRBJ2-3; 9 bases map to TRBD2. The CDR3 extends over 16 amino acids. With V trimmed by 3 bases and J by 2 bases, 6 bases remained unmatched. The CDR3 loop is CASSFLAGTYTDTQYF. In nucleotides, the CDR3 is TGTGCCAGCAGTTTCCTAGCGGGAACCTACACAGATACGCAGTATTTT.

This clonotype was seen ten or more times. Since it is a stray read in a library aimed at alpha chains, this beta chain has a size that is not meaningful. This rearrangement joins TRBV6-5 to TRBJ1-1; possibly TRBD1 for D (5 bases). Germline V CDR1 and CDR2: MNHEY, SVGAGI. The CDR3 totals 14 residues. Trimming shortened V by 4 bases and J by 1 base, and 10 bases separated the two germline ends. The CDR3 protein is CASSWVRGNTEAFF. The CDR3 DNA follows: TGTGCCAGCAGTTGGGTGAGGGGGAACACTGAAGCTTTCTTT.

This clonotype is medium-sized by share. This beta chain is a stray read from a library made for alpha chains; its abundance is not meaningful. This chain connects TRBV10-1 to TRBJ1-4; no reliable D call. This CDR3 spans 15 amino acids. From germline, CDR1 is WNHNN and CDR2 SYGVQD (reference sequence). V lost 3 bases, J lost 0 bases, and 8 bases lay in between. CDR3 sequence reads: CASSEGSATNEKLFF. DNA of the CDR3: TGCGCCAGCAGTGAAGGGAGTGCAACTAATGAAAAACTGTTTTTT.

This clonotype was detected ten times or more. In a library made to pick up alpha chains, this beta chain is a stray read with a size that means little. The chain is built from TRBV24-1 and TRBJ2-1; 7 nucleotides line up with TRBD1. The germline V gene encodes CDR1 KGHDR and CDR2 SFDVKD. The CDR3 is 16 residues long. J lost 3 bases, V lost 0 bases, and 4 bases had no gene match. The CDR3 DNA reads TGTGCCACCAGTGATTTGGGAGACAGGGACTACAATGAGCAGTTCTTC. Its translation: CATSDLGDRDYNEQFF.

This clonotype was detected a few times. The library was designed around alpha chains, so this beta chain is a stray read whose abundance carries little weight. V is TRBV6-5 and J is TRBJ2-6; TRBD1 agrees at 7 bases. The germline V gene has CDR1 MNHEY and CDR2 SVGAGI. V lost 5 bases, J lost 0 bases, and 7 bases stayed unmatched. The length of the CDR3 is 17 residues. The CDR3 is CASSRQGPYSGANVLTF. CDR3 nucleotides: TGTGCCAGCAGTAGACAGGGCCCATACTCTGGGGCCAACGTCCTGACTTTC.

This clonotype was found many times. For a library built for alpha chains, this beta chain is a stray read; little rests on its size. The V call is TRBV28, the J call TRBJ1-2, with a tentative D call TRBD1 (5 bases). CDR3 length: 12 amino acids. Germline V CDR1 and CDR2: MDHEN, SYDVKM. V dropped 6 bases and J dropped 4 bases, with 9 bases sitting between them. CDR3 amino acids: CASRQGTYGYTF. The CDR3 DNA sequence: TGTGCCAGCAGGCAGGGAACCTATGGCTACACCTTC.

This clonotype was seen at least ten times. This beta chain came through as a stray read in a library set up for alpha chains, and its size says little. The V gene is TRBV6-2 or TRBV6-3, the J gene TRBJ2-7; 7 bases agree with TRBD2. The ends lost 5 bases at V and 7 bases at J; junction bases unmatched: 8. This CDR3 has 13 residues. Germline V gives CDR1 MNHEY, CDR2 SVGEGT. The CDR3 is CASSEWMGGEQYF. The CDR3 DNA reads TGTGCCAGCAGTGAGTGGATGGGAGGGGAGCAGTACTTC.

Ten or more counts support this clonotype. Because this beta chain is a stray read in a library intended to capture alpha chains, its abundance should not be given much weight. The chain has TRBV20-1 and TRBJ2-6; D gene ambiguous. There are 13 residues in the CDR3. Germline assignment: CDR1 DFQATT and CDR2 SNEGSKA (reference sequence). The V end lost 0 bases, the J end lost 4 bases, and 4 bases lay between the germline ends. CDR3 in amino acids: CSARDPGANVLTF. In DNA form, the CDR3 reads TGCAGTGCTAGAGACCCCGGGGCCAACGTCCTGACTTTC.

This clonotype was seen at least ten times. Within a library made for alpha chains, this beta chain is off target, and its count is uninformative. The chain carries TRBV18 and TRBJ2-5; D is unclear. Germline loops: CDR1 KGHSH, CDR2 LQKENI. The CDR3 totals 14 residues. Trimming left V 1 base short and J 4 bases short, with 10 bases between. The CDR3 region is CASSPREGAETQYF. In nucleotides, the CDR3 is TGTGCCAGCTCACCACGGGAAGGCGCAGAGACCCAGTACTTC.

This clonotype has at least ten counts. This beta chain slipped into a library made for alpha chains as a stray read, so its size is not meaningful. This chain uses TRBV2 with TRBJ2-3, with D possibly matching TRBD2 (6 bases). Germline V gene data show CDR1 as SNHLY and CDR2 as FYNNEI. This CDR3 comprises 16 residues. The germline V and J ends were trimmed by 0 bases and 6 bases, with 16 bases remaining between them. CDR3 loop: CASSEAQASVGDTQYF. The CDR3 region has the DNA TGTGCCAGCAGTGAAGCGCAGGCTAGCGTTGGGGATACGCAGTATTTT.

This clonotype came up many times. The library was built for alpha chains, so this beta chain is an off-target read and its size means little. The genes are TRBV5-1 and TRBJ2-2; 12 bases align to TRBD2. CDR1 is SGHRS, CDR2 YFSETQ, per germline. This CDR3 comprises 16 residues. V dropped 0 bases and J dropped 5; count of bases not matched to a gene: 2. Written as DNA, the CDR3 is TGCGCCAGCAGCTTGGAAGGGACTAGCGGGACCGGGGAGCTGTTTTTT. It specifies CASSLEGTSGTGELFF.

By share of the sample, this clonotype is medium-sized. This beta chain lies outside the target of a library built for alpha chains; its clone size means little. The V and J genes are TRBV12-3 or TRBV12-4 and TRBJ1-5; D is unclear. V lost 3 bases and J 1 base, leaving 10 bases between the germline ends. The CDR3 has 15 residues. Written as DNA, the CDR3 is TGTGCCAGCAGTTTTGCCATGGAAAGCAATCAGCCCCAGCATTTT. Its protein product is CASSFAMESNQPQHF.

In its sample, this clonotype was seen many times. This beta chain turned up in a library designed for alpha chains; as an off-target read, its abundance says little. The chain employs TRBV7-2 and TRBJ2-2, with 7 bases identical to TRBD2. Germline V gene data show CDR1 as SGHTA and CDR2 as FQGNSA. V trimming: 3 bases; J trimming: 1 base; junction bases outside the gene matches: 2. This CDR3 is built from 15 residues. Written as DNA, the CDR3 is TGTGCCAGCAGCTTGCGGGAGTTGAACACCGGGGAGCTGTTTTTT. Translated, it gives CASSLRELNTGELFF.

This clonotype was seen many times. As an off-target read in a library built for alpha chains, this beta chain has a frequency of little significance. The J gene is TRBJ2-1, the V gene TRBV20-1; TRBD2 matches 7 bases. The ends lost 5 bases at V and 8 bases at J; junction bases unmatched: 12. The CDR3 is 14 amino acids. Germline CDR1 is DFQATT and CDR2 is SNEGSKA (reference sequence). This chain's CDR3 is CSALVLREMDEQFF. The DNA for the CDR3 is TGCAGTGCTCTGGTCCTGCGGGAGATGGATGAGCAGTTCTTC.

About this clonotype: This beta chain represents an off-target read in a library built for alpha chains; its size is of limited meaning. This chain uses TRBV11-2 with TRBJ2-5, with D possibly matching TRBD2 (6 bases). The CDR3 runs 14 residues. Germline assignment: CDR1 SGHAT and CDR2 FQNNGV. Trimming stripped 5 bases from V and 2 bases from J, with 12 bases between. For the CDR3, the DNA is TGTGCCAGCAGCCCAGGGACTCCACAAGAGACCCAGTACTTC. This encodes CASSPGTPQETQYF.

Many counts were recorded for this clonotype. This beta chain lies outside the target of a library built for alpha chains; its clone size means little. The chain combines TRBV4-2 with TRBJ2-7; maybe TRBD2 (5 bases). CDR1 LGHNA and CDR2 YNFKEQ come from the germline V gene. V was pared by 0 bases and J by 1 base, with 13 bases between. The CDR3 has 16 amino acids. The CDR3 reads CASSQDGSGGSYEQYF. CDR3 nucleotide sequence: TGTGCCAGCAGCCAAGATGGGAGCGGCGGATCCTACGAGCAGTACTTC.

This clonotype was seen repeatedly, ten times or more. Because this beta chain is a stray read in a library intended to capture alpha chains, its abundance should not be given much weight. The V call is TRBV2, the J call TRBJ2-5; 10 positions agree with TRBD2. Germline CDR1 is SNHLY and CDR2 is FYNNEI. The CDR3 is 14 residues long. The junction had 4 bases not matched to a gene; V was cut back by 4 bases and J by 5 bases. The CDR3 here is CASSGERGGETQYF. Here the CDR3 DNA reads TGTGCCAGCAGTGGAGAGCGGGGGGGTGAGACCCAGTACTTC.

This clonotype was counted at least ten times. Because this beta chain is a stray read in a library intended to capture alpha chains, its abundance should not be given much weight. The gene calls are TRBV6-6 and TRBJ2-1; a possible D gene is TRBD2 (5 bases). Germline assignment: CDR1 MNHNY and CDR2 SVGAGI (reference sequence). V was clipped by 6 bases and J by 8 bases, with 11 bases between them. The CDR3 consists of 12 residues. In DNA, the CDR3 is TGTGCCAGCAGGGCTGGGAGCGATGAGCAGTTCTTC. The encoded protein is CASRAGSDEQFF.

This clonotype was counted only a few times. In a library made to pick up alpha chains, this beta chain is a stray read with a size that means little. V usage is TRBV15 and J usage is TRBJ2-7, with D tentatively TRBD1 (6 bases). Germline V lookup: CDR1 LNHNV, CDR2 YYDKDF (reference sequence). V was cut by 1 base and J by 0 bases, with 22 bases left in between. The CDR3 consists of 19 residues. CDR3 sequence reads: CATSRVGTIRDKTSYEQYF. The CDR3 bases are TGTGCCACCAGCAGAGTCGGAACGATACGGGACAAAACCTCCTACGAGCAGTACTTC.

This clonotype was observed many times. This beta chain came through as a stray read in a library set up for alpha chains, and its size says little. This sequence joins TRBV4-3 and TRBJ2-3; TRBD2 might be the D (7 bases). V lost 0 bases, J lost 2 bases, and 24 bases lay in between. CDR1 LGHNA and CDR2 YSLEER come from the germline V gene. The CDR3 sequence is 20 residues long. The CDR3 bases are TGCGCCAGCAGCCAAGAGGGCTCAGGGGTAATGGCGGGGGCCACAGATACGCAGTATTTT. The encoded protein is CASSQEGSGVMAGATDTQYF.

This clonotype was counted ten times or more. This beta chain is an unintended read in a library built for alpha chains; its size means little. The J gene is TRBJ2-5, the V gene TRBV20-1; possible D gene TRBD2, 7 bases. The CDR3 has 13 amino acids. V was pared by 5 bases and J by 5 bases, with 15 bases between. Germline assignment: CDR1 DFQATT and CDR2 SNEGSKA (reference sequence). The CDR3 DNA reads as TGCAGTGCTTTCCGAGGGGGGGAGGAGACCCAGTACTTC. Amino acids: CSAFRGGEETQYF.

This clonotype was seen ten or more times. This beta chain represents an off-target read in a library built for alpha chains; its size is of limited meaning. The chain links TRBV20-1 to TRBJ1-5; D not certain. This CDR3 comprises 12 residues. Germline lookup yields CDR1 DFQATT and CDR2 SNEGSKA (reference sequence). V gave up 2 bases and J gave up 3 bases, with 5 bases separating them. The CDR3 sequence: CSARYSNQPQHF. CDR3 in DNA: TGCAGTGCTAGATACTCCAATCAGCCCCAGCATTTT.

This clonotype was observed at least ten times. In a library made to pick up alpha chains, this beta chain is a stray read with a size that means little. V gene TRBV5-1 combines with J gene TRBJ2-1; 8 bases match TRBD2. This CDR3 has 16 amino acids. Germline lookup yields CDR1 SGHRS and CDR2 YFSETQ. Losses at the gene ends were 0 bases for V and 4 bases for J; bases not matched to a gene: 6. This CDR3 is CASSLAAGGVYNEQFF. The CDR3 nucleotides read TGCGCCAGCAGCTTGGCGGCGGGGGGAGTTTACAATGAGCAGTTCTTC.

This clonotype was found many times. Within a library made for alpha chains, this beta chain is off target, and its count is uninformative. CDR3 loop: CASSQLPGNGYTF. In DNA form, the CDR3 reads TGTGCCAGCAGCCAACTACCAGGGAATGGCTACACCTTC. The chain has TRBV4-2 and TRBJ1-2; D is possibly TRBD1 (5 bases). The germline CDR1 and CDR2 sequences are LGHNA and YNFKEQ. V dropped 2 bases and J dropped 6 bases, with 10 bases sitting between them. This CDR3 has 13 residues.

This clonotype has at least ten counts. Being off target in a library aimed at alpha chains, this beta chain has a size of little meaning. The rearrangement uses TRBV5-8 and TRBJ2-3; D is undetermined. This CDR3 comprises 11 residues. CDR1 and CDR2 (germline): SGHTS, YDEGEE. V was clipped by 0 bases and J by 6 bases, with 2 bases between them. CDR3 amino acids: CASSLVDTQYF. The DNA of the CDR3 is TGTGCCAGCAGCTTGGTTGATACGCAGTATTTT. The variable domain in full, completed from reference TRBV5-8 and TRBJ2-3, reads EAGVTQSPTHLIKTRGQQATLRCSPISGHTSVYWYQQALGLGLQFLLWYDEGEERNRGNFPPRFSGRQFPNYSSELNVNALELEDSALYLCASSLVDTQYFGPGTRLTVL.

This clonotype was detected ten times or more. The library was built for alpha chains, so this beta chain is an off-target read and its size means little. The chain carries TRBV10-3 and TRBJ2-3, with 9 positions matching TRBD1. CDR3 length: 16 amino acids. CDR1 is ENHRY and CDR2 is SYGVKD in the germline V gene. Trimming cost V 4 bases and J 3 bases; bases outside gene matches: 8. The CDR3 reads CAISAAGQGFTDTQYF. In nucleotides, the CDR3 is TGTGCCATCAGTGCCGCGGGACAGGGTTTTACAGATACGCAGTATTTT.

Remarks on this clonotype: This beta chain was picked up by a library intended for alpha chains and is off target, so its count carries little meaning. The rearrangement links TRBV4-1 to TRBJ1-6, with unresolved D. The V gene's germline CDR1 is MGHRA and CDR2 YSYEKL. Between the trimmed V and J ends, which lost 1 base and 7 bases, there was a span of 14 bases. This CDR3 is built from 16 residues. Here the CDR3 reads CASSQAPGFENSPLHF. In DNA form, the CDR3 reads TGCGCCAGCAGCCAAGCCCCTGGGTTTGAGAATTCACCCCTCCACTTT.

The table lists this clonotype with many counts. This beta chain is a stray read from a library made for alpha chains; its abundance is not meaningful. The CDR3 DNA follows: TGTGCCAGCAGCTCCCGGGACAGGGGATGGGCAGATACGCAGTATTTT. This translates into CASSSRDRGWADTQYF. This sequence joins TRBV7-2 and TRBJ2-3; 10 bases map to TRBD1. This CDR3 is built from 16 residues. The V gene end was trimmed by 4 bases and the J gene end by 4 bases; junction bases not matched to a gene: 8. Germline values: CDR1 SGHTA, CDR2 FQGNSA.

As for this clonotype: This beta chain is off target for a library built for alpha chains, so its abundance means little. In nucleotides, the CDR3 is TGTGCCAGCAGTCCCGGACTCCCCGGCGTTTACTTC. This translates into CASSPGLPGVYF. The J gene is TRBJ2-7, the V gene TRBV27, with a possible D match to TRBD2 (5 bases). Per the germline V gene, CDR1 is MNHEY and CDR2 is SMNVEV (reference sequence). With 5 bases removed from V and 13 bases from J, the gap between germline ends came to 18 bases. The CDR3 is 12 amino acids.

Of note for this clonotype: This beta chain is an off-target read within a library intended for alpha chains, so its frequency means little. V is TRBV20-1 and J is TRBJ2-3, with a possible D match to TRBD2 (7 bases). Germline CDR1 DFQATT, CDR2 SNEGSKA (reference sequence). CDR3 size: 15 residues. V was pared by 0 bases and J by 1 base, with 11 bases between. This chain's CDR3 is CSARDRGAGTDTQYF. The CDR3 DNA follows: TGCAGTGCTAGAGATCGGGGGGCGGGCACAGATACGCAGTATTTT.